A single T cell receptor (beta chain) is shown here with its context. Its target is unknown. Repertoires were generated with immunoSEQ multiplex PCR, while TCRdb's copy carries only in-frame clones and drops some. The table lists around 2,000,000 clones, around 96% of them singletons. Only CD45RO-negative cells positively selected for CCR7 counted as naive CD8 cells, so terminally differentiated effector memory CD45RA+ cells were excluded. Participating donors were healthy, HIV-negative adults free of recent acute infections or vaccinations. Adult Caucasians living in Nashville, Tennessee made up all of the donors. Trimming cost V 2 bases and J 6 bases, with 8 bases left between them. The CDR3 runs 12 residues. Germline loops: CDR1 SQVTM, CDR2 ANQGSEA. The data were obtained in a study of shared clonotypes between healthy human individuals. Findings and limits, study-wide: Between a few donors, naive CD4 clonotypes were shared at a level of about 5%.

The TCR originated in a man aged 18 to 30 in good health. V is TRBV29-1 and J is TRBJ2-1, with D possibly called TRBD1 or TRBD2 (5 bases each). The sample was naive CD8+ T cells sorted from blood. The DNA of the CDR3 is TGCAGCGTTGAAACGGGGCTCAATGAGCAGTTCTTC. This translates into CSVETGLNEQFF.